This T cell receptor beta chain derives from a study of blood T cell repertoires in COVID-19. Study-level background: The samples span acute and convalescent COVID-19 from the United States, Italy and Spain. Sample material is recorded as cDNA or gDNA derived from T cells, B-cell-depleted T cells, or PBMCs.

Clones were read by immunoSEQ multiplex PCR, and TCRdb kept only the in-frame ones, dropping some. The data contain roughly 200,000 clones, roughly 89% of them singletons. The table lists this clone with a count of one. Other DNA sequences of this sample code for an identical CDR3. V lost 5 bases to trimming and J lost 3 bases, with 8 bases between them. The CDR3 runs 11 residues. Germline V CDR1 and CDR2: DFQATT, SNEGSKA (reference sequence). This clonotype was obtained from a man aged 40-50 years with acute or convalescent COVID-19. What was sequenced was peripheral blood. The rearrangement joins TRBV20-1 to TRBJ2-7; possible D gene TRBD1, 5 bases. DNA for the CDR3: TGCAGTGCTCGCCAGGGCTACGAGCAGTACTTC. It specifies CSARQGYEQYF.